This record concerns one T cell receptor (beta chain) sequence. Assay: immunoSEQ multiplex PCR; the TCRdb copy retains only in-frame clones and omits some. Of around 60,000 clones in the sample, 93% were seen once. This sample is part of a study of T cell changes during pregnancy in multiple sclerosis. CDR1 MNHNS and CDR2 SASEGT come from the germline V gene. The V segment lost 5 bases and the J segment 7 bases; nucleotides outside the gene matches: 8. This CDR3 has 14 amino acids. The V gene is TRBV6-1, the J gene TRBJ1-5, with 7 bases identical to TRBD1. The specimen was peripheral blood, collected after pregnancy. The origin of this receptor is a female donor with multiple sclerosis, enrolled in a pregnancy study. DNA for the CDR3: TGTGCCAGCAGTAAATCGGACAGGCCCCAGCCCCAGCATTTT. It specifies CASSKSDRPQPQHF.